This T cell receptor (beta chain) is drawn from a study of post-analysis software for immune sequencing data. Unique molecular identifiers were present in the TCR beta cDNA libraries. TCRdb re-derived calls from the PCR reads in MiXCR, one entry per CDR3 protein. The table records some 890,000 distinct CDR3 sequences, approximately 53% of them present only once. The CDR3 totals 15 residues. CDR1 is DFQATT and CDR2 is SNEGSKA in the germline V gene (reference sequence). Trimming cost V 8 bases and J 10 bases; bases outside gene matches: 18. Findings and limits, study-wide: Under the F measure, samples that were prepared in one batch clustered strongly together. TRBV segments more frequent in patients than in controls numbered a few and included TRBV5-6, TRBV5-1 and TRBV20-1.

Of note for this clonotype: The antigen remains undetermined.

The sequencing input was blood. The chain uses TRBV20-1 and TRBJ2-1, with TRBD2 identical over 9 bases. The TCR was taken from a girl aged 10 to 17 with multiple sclerosis. The CDR3 sequence is CSTIPGLATGREQFF. In DNA, the CDR3 is TGCAGTACCATCCCGGGACTAGCTACCGGTAGGGAGCAGTTCTTC.